The next 31 T cell receptor beta chains were all read from a single sample in a study of neoadjuvant anti-PD-1 for oral cavity cancer. The assay was immunoSEQ multiplex PCR, and TCRdb's table has in-frame clones only and misses some. The table lists more than 13,000 clones, 75% of them singletons. The time point here: after neoadjuvant nivolumab, at surgical resection. The specimen was PBMCs, collected after nivolumab (anti-PD-1) treatment. These receptors originate from a person aged 40-85 years with oral cavity squamous cell carcinoma.

The J gene is TRBJ1-5, the V gene TRBV6-5; possibly TRBD1 for D (5 bases). Germline CDR1 is MNHEY and CDR2 is SVGAGI. V was clipped by 2 bases and J by 3 bases, with 8 bases between them. The CDR3 has 14 amino acids. This CDR3 reads CASSYGANNQPQHF. The CDR3 region has the DNA TGTGCCAGCAGTTACGGGGCCAACAATCAGCCCCAGCATTTT.

V usage is TRBV10-3 and J usage is TRBJ2-2; 7 positions match TRBD1. CDR1 is ENHRY and CDR2 is SYGVKD in the germline V gene. The J segment lost 0 bases and the V segment lost 10 bases, leaving 8 bases of the junction unmatched. The CDR3 spans 15 residues. The DNA of the CDR3 is TGTGCCACCGATGAGGGACAGACGAACACCGGGGAGCTGTTTTTT. Amino acid sequence: CATDEGQTNTGELFF.

This clone was seen a single time. This sequence joins TRBV11-2 and TRBJ2-5; D gene uncertain. Germline V lookup: CDR1 SGHAT, CDR2 FQNNGV. Between the trimmed V and J ends, which lost 5 bases and 0 bases, there was a span of 13 bases. This CDR3 comprises 15 residues. This chain's CDR3 is CASSPLLRDQETQYF. The CDR3 DNA reads as TGTGCCAGCAGCCCTCTACTTAGGGACCAAGAGACCCAGTACTTC.

In this sample, this clone turned up a few times. This chain links TRBV5-4 with TRBJ1-2, with D perhaps TRBD1 (5 bases). There are 13 residues in the CDR3. Deletions cut 5 bases from V and 7 bases from J, with 15 bases between. Germline CDR1 and CDR2: SGHNT and YYREEE (reference sequence). The chain's CDR3 is CASRVAGTRGYTF. CDR3 nucleotides: TGTGCCAGCAGAGTTGCGGGGACGCGTGGCTACACCTTC. The whole variable domain, filled in from reference TRBV5-4 and TRBJ1-2, reads ETGVTQSPTHLIKTRGQQVTLRCSSQSGHNTVSWYQQALGQGPQFIFQYYREEENGRGNFPPRFSGLQFPNYSSELNVNALELDDSALYLCASRVAGTRGYTFGSGTRLTVV.

This clone was detected only a few times. The CDR3 is CASSVGWEGTEAFF. CDR3 DNA: TGTGCCAGCAGTGTGGGGTGGGAGGGCACTGAAGCTTTCTTT. V and J are TRBV6-1 and TRBJ1-1; D gene ambiguous. The germline V gene has CDR1 MNHNS and CDR2 SASEGT. Between the trimmed V and J ends, which lost 4 bases and 4 bases, there was a span of 13 bases. The CDR3 extends over 14 amino acids.

The chain has TRBV6-1 and TRBJ1-1, with TRBD1 identical over 8 bases. V gave up 2 bases and J gave up 12 bases; unmatched junction bases: 5. The CDR3 is made up of 12 amino acids. The germline CDR1 and CDR2 sequences are MNHNS and SASEGT. CDR3 bases: TGTGCCAGCAGTGAAATCCCAGGGGGCCCTTTCTTT. Translating gives CASSEIPGGPFF.

The chain couples TRBV5-4 to TRBJ1-2; maybe TRBD1 (6 bases). Germline-derived CDR1 and CDR2 are SGHNT and YYREEE (reference sequence). Trimming left V 2 bases short and J 8 bases short, with 13 bases between. This CDR3 contains 13 residues. This chain's CDR3 is CASSFLGGGGYTF. CDR3 nucleotide sequence: TGTGCCAGCAGCTTTTTGGGGGGCGGAGGCTACACCTTC.

This clone has just a few counts. The chain uses TRBV2 and TRBJ1-4; D uncertain. The CDR3 spans 11 residues. Trimming left V 3 bases short and J 7 bases short, with 3 bases between. CDR1 and CDR2 (germline): SNHLY, FYNNEI. CDR3 DNA: TGTGCCAGCAGTGACGGTGAAAAACTGTTTTTT. It encodes CASSDGEKLFF.

The J gene is TRBJ1-5, the V gene TRBV7-2; D might be TRBD1 (5 bases). Germline lookup yields CDR1 SGHTA and CDR2 FQGNSA. V dropped 2 bases and J dropped 7 bases, with 18 bases sitting between them. The CDR3 sequence is 16 residues long. DNA of the CDR3: TGTGCCAGCAGCTTATGGGGACCCACGACGGGGCAGCCCCAGCATTTT. It encodes CASSLWGPTTGQPQHF.

The gene calls are TRBV14 and TRBJ1-4; the D gene is possibly TRBD1 (5 bases). From germline, CDR1 is SGHDN and CDR2 FVKESK. Trimming left V 5 bases short and J 2 bases short, with 15 bases between. The CDR3 is made up of 16 amino acids. The CDR3 loop is CASSAKEAGTNEKLFF. CDR3 coding DNA: TGTGCCAGCAGCGCCAAAGAGGCAGGGACTAATGAAAAACTGTTTTTT. The full variable domain, in which reference TRBV14 and TRBJ1-4 provide the parts outside the CDR3, is EAGVTQFPSHSVIEKGQTVTLRCDPISGHDNLYWYRRVMGKEIKFLLHFVKESKQDESGMPNNRFLAERTGGTYSTLKVQPAELEDSGVYFCASSAKEAGTNEKLFFGSGTQLSVL.

The V gene is TRBV5-1, the J gene TRBJ1-1, with 8 bases lining up with TRBD1. Germline V gene lookup returns CDR1 SGHRS and CDR2 YFSETQ. V trimming: 0 bases; J trimming: 4 bases; junction bases outside the gene matches: 2. This CDR3 has 14 residues. CDR3 DNA sequence: TGCGCCAGCAGCTTGGAGGACAGGGTCACTGAAGCTTTCTTT. It yields the protein CASSLEDRVTEAFF.

The V call is TRBV2, the J call TRBJ2-1; D gene unclear. Trimming cost V 8 bases and J 4 bases, with 6 bases left between them. This CDR3 region has 11 residues. CDR1 is SNHLY and CDR2 is FYNNEI in the germline V gene. CDR3 nucleotides: TGTGCCAGCCGCGCGTACAATGAGCAGTTCTTC. It yields the protein CASRAYNEQFF.

The chain combines TRBV2 with TRBJ2-5; TRBD2 aligns across 7 bases. Germline CDR1 SNHLY, CDR2 FYNNEI. This CDR3 has 15 residues. Germline trimming cut 7 bases from V and 4 bases from J; bases unmatched to any gene: 12. DNA for the CDR3: TGTGCCAGCACTCTGCGGACGGGAGGTGGAGAGACCCAGTACTTC. This sequence encodes CASTLRTGGGETQYF.

The rearrangement uses TRBV27 and TRBJ2-5; 8 bases are shared with TRBD2. CDR3 length equals 14 residues. Germline V lookup: CDR1 MNHEY, CDR2 SMNVEV (reference sequence). Trimming at V came to 3 bases and at J to 5 bases, leaving 5 bases not matched to a gene. Here the CDR3 reads CASSFAGGGETQYF. The CDR3 bases are TGTGCCAGCAGTTTCGCGGGAGGCGGCGAGACCCAGTACTTC.

The chain recombines TRBV6-6 with TRBJ1-1; no clear D. V was clipped by 8 bases and J by 3 bases, with 22 bases between them. Germline V CDR1 and CDR2: MNHNY, SVGAGI (reference sequence). The CDR3 is 16 residues long. In DNA form, the CDR3 reads TGTGCCAGCTGGGGTCGAACGGTCTCAACGGACACTGAAGCTTTCTTT. Its protein is CASWGRTVSTDTEAFF.

This chain joins TRBV11-2 and TRBJ2-7, with TRBD1 identical over 10 bases. CDR3 length equals 14 residues. V was clipped by 5 bases and J by 4 bases; unmatched bases: 5. Germline CDR1 SGHAT, CDR2 FQNNGV. In DNA form, the CDR3 reads TGTGCCAGCAGCCCGGACAGGGGGTCTTACGAGCAGTACTTC. It specifies CASSPDRGSYEQYF.

This rearrangement joins TRBV18 to TRBJ2-7; 8 bases align to TRBD2. Germline CDR1 and CDR2: KGHSH and LQKENI. The trim removed 6 bases at V and 5 bases at J, leaving 15 bases unmatched. The CDR3 covers 16 residues. This CDR3 reads CASSPTASGSRDEQYF. CDR3 nucleotide sequence: TGTGCCAGCTCTCCCACGGCGAGCGGGAGTAGAGACGAGCAGTACTTC.

The chain is built from TRBV2 and TRBJ2-3; 9 nucleotides agree with TRBD2. The CDR3 is 16 amino acids. Unmatched junction bases numbered 5, after V lost 2 bases and J lost 2 bases. From germline, CDR1 is SNHLY and CDR2 FYNNEI. CDR3 bases: TGTGCCAGCAGTGAACAGGGACTAGCCCTCACAGATACGCAGTATTTT. Translation gives CASSEQGLALTDTQYF.

This sequence joins TRBV27 and TRBJ1-4; D perhaps matches TRBD1 (5 bases). The CDR3 totals 18 residues. The germline V gene has CDR1 MNHEY and CDR2 SMNVEV (reference sequence). V shed 6 bases and J shed 3 bases, with 23 bases lying between them. The CDR3 sequence is CASSRRPNSGMANEKLFF. In DNA form, the CDR3 reads TGTGCCAGCAGCCGCAGACCAAACTCAGGGATGGCTAATGAAAAACTGTTTTTT.

The DNA for the CDR3 is TGCGCCAGCAGCCCCGCACTGCGGGAGACCCAGTACTTC. Amino acids: CASSPALRETQYF. The rearrangement links TRBV4-1 to TRBJ2-5; D uncertain. Trimming shortened V by 4 bases and J by 5 bases, and 11 bases separated the two germline ends. The CDR3 is 13 amino acids. Germline V gene lookup returns CDR1 MGHRA and CDR2 YSYEKL.

This clone showed up just a few times. The rearrangement joins TRBV4-1 to TRBJ2-1; 9 bases line up with TRBD1. Germline CDR1 MGHRA, CDR2 YSYEKL. This CDR3 has 15 amino acids. The V gene end was trimmed by 5 bases and the J gene end by 7 bases; junction bases not matched to a gene: 9. Here the CDR3 reads CASSARDREVNEQFF. As DNA, the CDR3 is TGCGCCAGCAGCGCCCGGGACAGGGAAGTAAATGAGCAGTTCTTC.

The V gene is TRBV10-1, the J gene TRBJ2-7; maybe TRBD1 (6 bases). In germline, CDR1 is WNHNN, CDR2 SYGVQD (reference sequence). The V gene lost 3 bases and the J gene lost 0 bases, with 12 bases spanning the gap. The CDR3 has 15 amino acids. The CDR3 nucleotides read TGCGCCAGCAGTGACTCAGGGGCCAGCTCCTACGAGCAGTACTTC. Its translation is CASSDSGASSYEQYF.

This chain's CDR3 is CASSLGDAGETQYF. In DNA form, the CDR3 reads TGTGCCAGCAGCTTAGGGGACGCAGGAGAGACCCAGTACTTC. The V gene is TRBV7-3, the J gene TRBJ2-5; D tentatively fits TRBD1 or TRBD2 (5 bases each). The CDR3 extends over 14 amino acids. Germline V gene lookup returns CDR1 SGHTA and CDR2 FQGTGA. Between the trimmed V and J ends, which lost 2 bases and 4 bases, there was a span of 11 bases.

This clone has more than one count but fewer than ten. The J gene is TRBJ1-2, the V gene TRBV7-9; D may be TRBD1 (5 bases). Germline CDR1 is SEHNR and CDR2 is FQNEAQ (reference sequence). The germline V and J ends were trimmed by 1 base and 4 bases, with 7 bases remaining between them. CDR3 length: 13 residues. The CDR3 DNA reads as TGTGCCAGCAGCTTAGGAGGGACCTATGGCTACACCTTC. Translated, it gives CASSLGGTYGYTF.

The chain recombines TRBV12-5 with TRBJ2-2; the D gene could be TRBD1 or TRBD2 (5 bases each). Germline CDR1 and CDR2: LGHNT and FRNRAP. CDR3 length: 15 amino acids. The V end was cut by 0 bases, the J end by 7 bases, with 12 bases between. CDR3 region: CASGLVVGTDGELFF. In DNA form, the CDR3 reads TGTGCTAGTGGTTTGGTCGTCGGGACGGACGGGGAGCTGTTTTTT.

The chain couples TRBV5-5 to TRBJ1-1, with D uncertain. Trimming cost V 0 bases and J 5 bases, with 11 bases left between them. Germline CDR1 reads SGHKS; CDR2 reads YYEKEE (reference sequence). This CDR3 spans 14 amino acids. Here the CDR3 DNA reads TGTGCCAGCAGCTTGGCCGGGGAGGGAACTGAAGCTTTCTTT. Protein product: CASSLAGEGTEAFF.

V usage is TRBV5-6 and J usage is TRBJ2-1, with a tentative D call TRBD2 (7 bases). Germline CDR1 SGHDT, CDR2 YYEEEE. The length of the CDR3 is 17 residues. V dropped 0 bases and J dropped 3 bases, with 16 bases sitting between them. Here the CDR3 reads CASSLAPGGANYNEQFF. CDR3 coding DNA: TGTGCCAGCAGCTTGGCCCCGGGGGGCGCAAACTACAATGAGCAGTTCTTC. The full variable domain, its missing parts supplied by reference TRBV5-6 and TRBJ2-1, is DAGVTQSPTHLIKTRGQQVTLRCSPKSGHDTVSWYQQALGQGPQFIFQYYEEEERQRGNFPDRFSGHQFPNYSSELNVNALLLGDSALYLCASSLAPGGANYNEQFFGPGTRLTVL.

This rearrangement joins TRBV7-2 to TRBJ1-2; D unresolved. V lost 3 bases to trimming and J lost 5 bases, with 13 bases between them. The CDR3 is 14 residues long. The germline CDR1 and CDR2 sequences are SGHTA and FQGNSA. Here the CDR3 reads CASSFRRVRYGYTF. CDR3 coding DNA: TGTGCCAGCAGCTTTAGGAGGGTCAGATATGGCTACACCTTC.

The chain couples TRBV30 to TRBJ2-7, with D possibly matching TRBD1 (5 bases). CDR3 size: 13 residues. CDR1 GTSNPN and CDR2 SVGIG come from the germline V gene (reference sequence). V lost 4 bases to trimming and J lost 2 bases, with 12 bases between them. The CDR3 is CAWKPGWTYEQYF. CDR3 DNA sequence: TGTGCCTGGAAACCAGGGTGGACCTACGAGCAGTACTTC. The full variable domain, with the rest looked up from reference TRBV30 and TRBJ2-7, is SQTIHQWPATLVQPVGSPLSLECTVEGTSNPNLYWYRQAAGRGLQLLFYSVGIGQISSEVPQNLSASRPQDRQFILSSKKLLLSDSGFYLCAWKPGWTYEQYFGPGTRLTVT.

The chain links TRBV28 to TRBJ1-4; D is perhaps TRBD1 (5 bases). This CDR3 has 15 amino acids. Germline values: CDR1 MDHEN, CDR2 SYDVKM. V lost 6 bases, J lost 0 bases, and 11 bases lay in between. CDR3 in DNA: TGTGCCAGCAGATCCGGGACCTCAACTAATGAAAAACTGTTTTTT. This codes for CASRSGTSTNEKLFF.

The J gene is TRBJ2-3, the V gene TRBV19; D uncertain. The V and J ends lost 4 bases and 4 bases respectively, with 15 bases between them. CDR1 LNHDA and CDR2 SQIVND come from the germline V gene (reference sequence). The CDR3 contains 15 residues. The CDR3 reads CASSTAASWSDTQYF. CDR3 DNA: TGTGCCAGTAGTACCGCGGCCAGCTGGTCAGATACGCAGTATTTT. The variable domain in full, with the rest retrieved from reference TRBV19 and TRBJ2-3, is DGGITQSPKYLFRKEGQNVTLSCEQNLNHDAMYWYRQDPGQGLRLIYYSQIVNDFQKGDIAEGYSVSREKKESFPLTVTSAQKNPTAFYLCASSTAASWSDTQYFGPGTRLTVL.